This T cell receptor (beta chain) was retrieved from a study of CD8+CD57+ T cells in acquired aplastic anemia (dated by TCRdb to the late 2010s). A note on the overall study: DNA extracted from sorted CD4+ and CD8+ cells had a mean of roughly 3 ug, with a range of about 0.18 to 27.4 ug. An average of roughly 9.8 million reads for CD4+ cells and 12 million or so reads for CD8+ cells was obtained from healthy donor samples.

In the study, sorted CD4+ and CD8+ blood T cells from patients with severe aplastic anemia and from healthy subjects underwent deep sequencing of TCR repertoires. Ficoll-Paque density gradient centrifugation was used to isolate peripheral blood mononuclear cells. Before DNA extraction, CD4+ and CD8+ T cells were sorted by FACS or by magnetic beads. On this clonotype itself: Its antigen target is currently unknown. Within one base of it there is no much larger clone, and no base qualities were kept.

The research as a whole found: CD8+ Simpson's diversity did not differ significantly between patients and healthy controls (P=0.060). Roughly 30 CD8+ CDR3 sequences were found to be shared between patients and controls, but these sequences appeared to be highly expressed in patients and within the immunodominant clones of the patients.

Genomic DNA was used as template for profiling of TCR beta VDJ combinations and CDR3 sequences. An Illumina HiSeq 2000 was used for TCR repertoire sequencing. Per the original workflow: TRBV/TRBJ rearrangement plots, CDR3 size and DJ length profiles, and Simpson's diversity index were used to evaluate the repertoires. The most abundant DNA sequence in the deep sequencing data was defined as the immunodominant clone. CDR3 amino acid sequences were screened for sharing across subjects and were compared with published repertoires and the VDJdb database. The public reads were quality trimmed at Q25 with fastp and then assembled into clones with MiXCR by TCRdb, keeping productive beta chains. Every entry covers one CDR3 protein and lists the most common genes and DNA from its rows. The V and J calls and clone size are TCRdb's, not the authors'. Here the sample has more than 150,000 distinct CDR3 sequences; about 47% occur a single time. The ten largest clonotypes hold 2.5% to 3.5% of the sample.

The sequencing sample was made of sorted CD4+, CD8+, or CD8+CD57+ T cells (not recorded which) from PBMCs. The source is a human donor in good health.

The bases read TGTGCCTTGGATGCTGGACAGGGCGTTATGTATGGCTACACCTTC. It is translated as CALDAGQGVMYGYTF. The rearrangement combines TRBV30 with TRBJ1-2; 8 bases in the middle match TRBD1. The CDR3 contains 15 residues, cysteine and phenylalanine counted. Only the CDR3 part of the read is kept: 45 bases, read in frame from the first base. From V the trimming removes 7 bases and from J it removes 5 bases, while the gene matches leave 15 bases of the junction unaccounted for. In the germline V gene (reference sequence), CDR1 corresponds to GTSNPN and CDR2 to SVGIG. Where the CDR3 stops, the reference TRBV30 and TRBJ1-2 genes take over; the full variable domain is SQTIHQWPATLVQPVGSPLSLECTVEGTSNPNLYWYRQAAGRGLQLLFYSVGIGQISSEVPQNLSASRPQDRQFILSSKKLLLSDSGFYLCALDAGQGVMYGYTFGSGTRLTVV.